One sample yielded the 8 T cell receptor beta chains listed below, sequenced in a study of cytomegalovirus exposure and HLA in healthy donors (dated by TCRdb to between 2016 and 2019). To prepare the library, the immunoSEQ multiplex PCR assay was applied. A mixture of 60 forward primers for TCR Vbeta segments and 13 reverse primers for TCR Jbeta segments was used in the multiplex PCR. As stored in TCRdb, this immuneACCESS dataset retains in-frame rearrangements with V and J assigned. A fraction of the clones does not appear; measured against another copy, unresolved V genes explain less than half of the discrepancy, and the remainder lacks a known reason. This sample gives 200,000 or so clones in total; under 70% of them show up just once. Jointly, the top ten make up around 3% of the sample. What was sequenced was PBMCs. These receptors all come from a man in his forties in good health and CMV-seropositive.

The chain has TRBV7-9 and TRBJ2-7, with 12 bases lining up with TRBD1. This CDR3 comprises 15 residues. V was pared by 4 bases and J by 5 bases, with 6 bases of the junction left unmatched. From germline, CDR1 is SEHNR and CDR2 FQNEAQ (reference sequence). The CDR3 DNA is TGTGCCAGCAGCTCTCCGGGACAGGGGGCGCACGAGCAGTACTTC. Amino acid sequence: CASSSPGQGAHEQYF.

This clone was counted once. CDR3 nucleotides: TGTGCCATCAGTGAGTCGTCAGGGCCTCACGAGCAGTACTTC. Its protein product is CAISESSGPHEQYF. The chain combines TRBV10-3 with TRBJ2-7, with a tentative D call TRBD1 (5 bases). Germline V lookup: CDR1 ENHRY, CDR2 SYGVKD. V was clipped by 0 bases and J by 5 bases, with 11 bases between them. The CDR3 runs to 14 residues.

The chain combines TRBV29-1 with TRBJ1-1; 8 bases align to TRBD1. Losses at the gene ends were 1 base for V and 12 bases for J; bases not matched to a gene: 10. Germline loops: CDR1 SQVTM, CDR2 ANQGSEA. CDR3 size: 13 residues. CDR3 sequence reads: CSVEGRTGIRTFF. The CDR3 region has the DNA TGCAGCGTTGAAGGTCGGACAGGGATTCGAACTTTCTTT.

V gene TRBV5-5 combines with J gene TRBJ1-6; no reliable D call. CDR3 length equals 13 residues. Germline V gene lookup returns CDR1 SGHKS and CDR2 YYEKEE (reference sequence). V shed 0 bases and J shed 8 bases, with 6 bases lying between them. Here the CDR3 DNA reads TGTGCCAGCAGCTTGGCTGTCGATTCACCCCTCCACTTT. Translating it yields CASSLAVDSPLHF.

V gene TRBV5-1 combines with J gene TRBJ2-5; TRBD1 agrees at 7 bases. Per germline, CDR1 SGHRS and CDR2 YFSETQ. The V gene end was trimmed by 2 bases and the J gene end by 11 bases; junction bases not matched to a gene: 3. This CDR3 spans 11 amino acids. CDR3 loop: CASSFDRVQYF. The CDR3 DNA reads as TGCGCCAGCAGCTTCGACAGGGTTCAGTACTTC. The variable domain in full, with the rest retrieved from reference TRBV5-1 and TRBJ2-5, is KAGVTQTPRYLIKTRGQQVTLSCSPISGHRSVSWYQQTPGQGLQFLFEYFSETQRNKGNFPGRFSGRQFSNSRSEMNVSTLELGDSALYLCASSFDRVQYFGPGTRLLVL.

V is TRBV7-2 and J is TRBJ2-1; a weak D match, TRBD2 (6 bases). The CDR3 totals 14 residues. The V gene lost 5 bases and the J gene lost 7 bases, with 15 bases spanning the gap. Germline assignment: CDR1 SGHTA and CDR2 FQGNSA. The CDR3 here is CASSRSGGGNEQFF. For the CDR3, the DNA is TGTGCCAGCAGCCGATCCGGCGGAGGGAATGAGCAGTTCTTC.

A few counts support this clone. The V gene is TRBV5-6, the J gene TRBJ1-2, with 7 bases lining up with TRBD1. From germline, CDR1 is SGHDT and CDR2 YYEEEE. This CDR3 is built from 13 residues. Trimming cost V 4 bases and J 11 bases; bases outside gene matches: 11. The CDR3 DNA reads as TGTGCCAGCAGCCTCGGGACAGACTCGGGATACACCTTC. Translated: CASSLGTDSGYTF.

This clone was picked up a small number of times. The chain combines TRBV7-7 with TRBJ2-5; D unclear. V lost 3 bases to trimming and J lost 2 bases, with 7 bases between them. This CDR3 has 13 amino acids. Germline loops: CDR1 SSHAT, CDR2 FNYEAQ (reference sequence). The DNA of the CDR3 is TGTGCCAGCAGCTTTAACAGACAAGAGACCCAGTACTTC. Translated: CASSFNRQETQYF.